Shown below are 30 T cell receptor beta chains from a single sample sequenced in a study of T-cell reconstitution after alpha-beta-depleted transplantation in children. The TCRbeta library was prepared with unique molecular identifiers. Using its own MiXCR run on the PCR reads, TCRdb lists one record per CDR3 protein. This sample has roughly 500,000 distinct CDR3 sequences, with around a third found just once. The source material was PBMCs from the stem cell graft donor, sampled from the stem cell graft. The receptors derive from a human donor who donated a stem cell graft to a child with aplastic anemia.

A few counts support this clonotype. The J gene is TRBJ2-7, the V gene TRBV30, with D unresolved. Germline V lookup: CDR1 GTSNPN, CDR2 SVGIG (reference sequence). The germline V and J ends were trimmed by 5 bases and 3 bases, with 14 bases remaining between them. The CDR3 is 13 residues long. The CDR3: CAWAAGDNYEQYF. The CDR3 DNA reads TGTGCCTGGGCAGCTGGGGATAACTACGAGCAGTACTTC.

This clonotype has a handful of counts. The DNA of the CDR3 is TGTGCCAGCAGCGGACAGGGGGCATCTTCACCCCTCCACTTT. Encoded protein: CASSGQGASSPLHF. This chain uses TRBV7-2 with TRBJ1-6; 11 bases fit TRBD1. Trimming removed 5 bases from V and 9 bases from J; junction bases left unmatched: 3. CDR1 and CDR2 (germline): SGHTA, FQGNSA. The CDR3 is 14 amino acids.

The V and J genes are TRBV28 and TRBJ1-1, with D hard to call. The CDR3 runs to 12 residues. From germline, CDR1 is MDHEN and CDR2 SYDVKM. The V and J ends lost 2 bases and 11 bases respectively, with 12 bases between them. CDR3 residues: CASSLGVPGAFF. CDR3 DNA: TGTGCCAGCAGTTTAGGCGTTCCGGGGGCTTTCTTT.

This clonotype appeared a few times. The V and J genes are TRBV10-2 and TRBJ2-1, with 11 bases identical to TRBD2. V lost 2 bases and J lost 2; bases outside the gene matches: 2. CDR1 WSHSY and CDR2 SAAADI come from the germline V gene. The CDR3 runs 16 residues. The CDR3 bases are TGCGCCAGCAGTGAGCGGACTAGCGGGCCCTACAATGAGCAGTTCTTC. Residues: CASSERTSGPYNEQFF.

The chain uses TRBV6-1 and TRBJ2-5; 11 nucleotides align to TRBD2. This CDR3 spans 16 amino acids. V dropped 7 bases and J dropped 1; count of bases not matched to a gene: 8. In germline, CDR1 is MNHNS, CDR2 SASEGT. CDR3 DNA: TGTGCCAGCAATCGGCTAGCGGGAGGAATCCAAGAGACCCAGTACTTC. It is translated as CASNRLAGGIQETQYF.

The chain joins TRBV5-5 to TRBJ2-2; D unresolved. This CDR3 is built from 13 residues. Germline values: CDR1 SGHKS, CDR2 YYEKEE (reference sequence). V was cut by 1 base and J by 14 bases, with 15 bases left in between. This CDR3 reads CASSLLGNYGLFF. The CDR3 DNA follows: TGTGCCAGCAGCTTGCTGGGTAACTATGGCCTGTTTTTT.

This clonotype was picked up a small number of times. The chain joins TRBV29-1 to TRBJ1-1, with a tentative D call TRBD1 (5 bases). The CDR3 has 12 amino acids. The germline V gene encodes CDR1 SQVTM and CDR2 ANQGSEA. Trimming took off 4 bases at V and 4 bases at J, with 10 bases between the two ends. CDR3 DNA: TGCAGCGTTGTGGCAGGGACCACTGAAGCTTTCTTT. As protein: CSVVAGTTEAFF. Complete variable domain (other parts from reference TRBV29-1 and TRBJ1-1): SAVISQKPSRDICQRGTSLTIQCQVDSQVTMMFWYRQQPGQSLTLIATANQGSEATYESGFVIDKFPISRPNLTFSTLTVSNMSPEDSSIYLCSVVAGTTEAFFGQGTRLTVV.

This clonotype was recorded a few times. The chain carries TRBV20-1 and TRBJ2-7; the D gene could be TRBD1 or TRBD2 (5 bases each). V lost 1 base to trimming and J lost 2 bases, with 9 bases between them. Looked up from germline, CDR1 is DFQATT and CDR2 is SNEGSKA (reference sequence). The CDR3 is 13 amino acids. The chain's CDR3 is CSARGDLTYEQYF. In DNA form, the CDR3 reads TGCAGTGCTAGAGGGGACCTTACCTACGAGCAGTACTTC.

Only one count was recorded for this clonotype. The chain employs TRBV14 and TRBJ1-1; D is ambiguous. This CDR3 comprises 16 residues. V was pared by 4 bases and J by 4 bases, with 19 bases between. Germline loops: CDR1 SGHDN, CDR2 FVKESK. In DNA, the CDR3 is TGTGCCAGCAGCCTAGCGGTGGGCGCCGGCGGCACTGAAGCTTTCTTT. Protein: CASSLAVGAGGTEAFF.

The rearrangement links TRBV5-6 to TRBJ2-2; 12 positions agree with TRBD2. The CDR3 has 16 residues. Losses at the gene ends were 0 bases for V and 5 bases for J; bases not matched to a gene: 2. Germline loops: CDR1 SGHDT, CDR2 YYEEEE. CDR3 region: CASSLGLAGETGELFF. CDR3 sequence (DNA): TGTGCCAGCAGCTTGGGACTAGCGGGAGAAACCGGGGAGCTGTTTTTT.

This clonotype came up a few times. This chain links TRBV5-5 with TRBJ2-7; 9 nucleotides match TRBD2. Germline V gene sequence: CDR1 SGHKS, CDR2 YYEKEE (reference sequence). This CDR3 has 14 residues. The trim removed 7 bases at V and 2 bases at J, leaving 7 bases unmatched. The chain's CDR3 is CASGAGGSPYEQYV. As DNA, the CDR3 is TGTGCCAGCGGAGCGGGAGGATCCCCCTACGAGCAGTACGTC.

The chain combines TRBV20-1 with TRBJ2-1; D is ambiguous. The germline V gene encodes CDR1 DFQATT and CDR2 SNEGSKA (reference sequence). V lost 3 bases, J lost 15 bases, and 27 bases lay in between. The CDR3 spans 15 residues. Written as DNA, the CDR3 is TGCAGTGCTAGTGGATCACTGATGACTTCCCAAAGTCCGTTCTTC. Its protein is CSASGSLMTSQSPFF.

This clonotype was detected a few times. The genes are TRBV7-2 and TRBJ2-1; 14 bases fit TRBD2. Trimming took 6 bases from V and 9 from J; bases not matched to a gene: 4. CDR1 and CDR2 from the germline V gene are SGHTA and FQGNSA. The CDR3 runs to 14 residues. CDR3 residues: CASRGLAGGGEQFF. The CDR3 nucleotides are TGTGCCAGCAGAGGACTAGCGGGAGGTGGTGAGCAGTTCTTC.

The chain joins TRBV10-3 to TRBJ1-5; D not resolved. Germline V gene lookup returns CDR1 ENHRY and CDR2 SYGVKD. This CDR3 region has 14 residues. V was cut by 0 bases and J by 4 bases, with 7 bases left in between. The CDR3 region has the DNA TGTGCCATCAGTGAGTCCTGGGAGAATCAGCCCCAGCATTTT. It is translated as CAISESWENQPQHF.

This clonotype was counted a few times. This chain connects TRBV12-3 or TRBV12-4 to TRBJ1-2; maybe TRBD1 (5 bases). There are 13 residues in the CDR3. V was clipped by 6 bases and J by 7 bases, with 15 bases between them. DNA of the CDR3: TGTGCCAGCAGATCGGGGGGGGACTCTGGCTACACCTTC. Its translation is CASRSGGDSGYTF.

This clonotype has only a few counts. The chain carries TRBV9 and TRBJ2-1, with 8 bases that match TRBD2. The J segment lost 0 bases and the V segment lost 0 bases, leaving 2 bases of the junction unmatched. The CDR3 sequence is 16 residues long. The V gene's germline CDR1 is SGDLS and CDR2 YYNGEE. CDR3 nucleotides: TGTGCCAGCAGCGTAGTCGCGGGGGGCTCCTACAATGAGCAGTTCTTC. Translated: CASSVVAGGSYNEQFF.

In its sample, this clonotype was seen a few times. CDR3 protein: CASSLTGMLGTEAFF. In DNA form, the CDR3 reads TGTGCCAGCTCCCTCACAGGGATGTTGGGCACTGAAGCTTTCTTT. The chain uses TRBV5-6 and TRBJ1-1, with D possibly being TRBD1 (6 bases). CDR3 length equals 15 residues. Germline values: CDR1 SGHDT, CDR2 YYEEEE. The V and J ends lost 7 bases and 4 bases respectively, with 20 bases between them.

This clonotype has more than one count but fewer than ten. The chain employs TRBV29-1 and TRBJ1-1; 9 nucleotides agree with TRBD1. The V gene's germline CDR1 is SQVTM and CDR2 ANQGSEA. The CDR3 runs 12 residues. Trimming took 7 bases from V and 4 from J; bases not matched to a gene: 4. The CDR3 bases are TGCAGCGCGGGACAGGGAGGCACTGAAGCTTTCTTT. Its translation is CSAGQGGTEAFF.

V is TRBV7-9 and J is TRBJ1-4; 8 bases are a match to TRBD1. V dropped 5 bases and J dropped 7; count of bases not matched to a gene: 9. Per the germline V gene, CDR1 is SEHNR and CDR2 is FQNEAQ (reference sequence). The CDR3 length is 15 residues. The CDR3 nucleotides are TGTGCCAGCAGCGGATCCAGGGGGCGCGGTGAAAAACTGTTTTTT. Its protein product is CASSGSRGRGEKLFF.

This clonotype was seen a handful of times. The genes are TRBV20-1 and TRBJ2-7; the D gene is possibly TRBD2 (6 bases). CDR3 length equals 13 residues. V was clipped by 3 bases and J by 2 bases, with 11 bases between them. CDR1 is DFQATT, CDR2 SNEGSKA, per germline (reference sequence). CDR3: CSASGSSAYEQYF. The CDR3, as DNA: TGCAGTGCTAGCGGGAGTTCTGCCTACGAGCAGTACTTC.

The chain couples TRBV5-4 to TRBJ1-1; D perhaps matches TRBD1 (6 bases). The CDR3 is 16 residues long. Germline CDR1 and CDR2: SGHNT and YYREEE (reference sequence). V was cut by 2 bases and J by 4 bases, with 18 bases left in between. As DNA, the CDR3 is TGTGCCAGCAGCTTAAGGGGGGGCCCCGTGGGCACTGAAGCTTTCTTT. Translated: CASSLRGGPVGTEAFF. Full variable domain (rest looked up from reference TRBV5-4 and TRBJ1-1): ETGVTQSPTHLIKTRGQQVTLRCSSQSGHNTVSWYQQALGQGPQFIFQYYREEENGRGNFPPRFSGLQFPNYSSELNVNALELDDSALYLCASSLRGGPVGTEAFFGQGTRLTVV.

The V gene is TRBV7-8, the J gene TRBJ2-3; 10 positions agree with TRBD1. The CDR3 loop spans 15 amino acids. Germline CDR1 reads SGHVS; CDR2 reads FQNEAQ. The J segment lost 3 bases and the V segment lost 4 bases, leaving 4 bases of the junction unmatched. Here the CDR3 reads CASSSGQGWTDTQYF. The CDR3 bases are TGTGCCAGCAGCTCGGGACAGGGGTGGACAGATACGCAGTATTTT.

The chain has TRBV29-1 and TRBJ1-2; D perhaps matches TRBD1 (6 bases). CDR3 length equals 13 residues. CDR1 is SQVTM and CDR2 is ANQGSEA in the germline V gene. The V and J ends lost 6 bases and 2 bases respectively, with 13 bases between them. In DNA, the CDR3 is TGCAGCGTAGCTTCCGGACAGAACTATGGCTACACCTTC. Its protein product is CSVASGQNYGYTF. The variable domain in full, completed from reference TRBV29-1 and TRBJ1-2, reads SAVISQKPSRDICQRGTSLTIQCQVDSQVTMMFWYRQQPGQSLTLIATANQGSEATYESGFVIDKFPISRPNLTFSTLTVSNMSPEDSSIYLCSVASGQNYGYTFGSGTRLTVV.

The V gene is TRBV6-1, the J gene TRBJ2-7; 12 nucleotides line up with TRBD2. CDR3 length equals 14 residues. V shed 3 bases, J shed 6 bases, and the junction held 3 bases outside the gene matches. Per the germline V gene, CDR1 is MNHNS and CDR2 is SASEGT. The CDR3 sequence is CASSETSGRVEQYF. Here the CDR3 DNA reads TGTGCCAGCAGTGAGACTAGCGGGAGAGTCGAGCAGTACTTC.

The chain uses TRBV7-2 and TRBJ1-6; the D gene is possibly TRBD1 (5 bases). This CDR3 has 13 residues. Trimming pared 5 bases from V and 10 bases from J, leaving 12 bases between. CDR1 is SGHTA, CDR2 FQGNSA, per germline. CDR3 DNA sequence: TGTGCCAGCAGCGGATACAGGACGTCACCCCTCCACTTT. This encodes CASSGYRTSPLHF.

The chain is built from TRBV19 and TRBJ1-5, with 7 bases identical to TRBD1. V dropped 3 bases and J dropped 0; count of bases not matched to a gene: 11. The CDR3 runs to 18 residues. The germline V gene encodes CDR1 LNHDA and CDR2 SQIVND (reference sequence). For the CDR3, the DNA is TGTGCCAGTAGTATCAGGACAGGCAATCAGATTAGCAATCAGCCCCAGCATTTT. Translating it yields CASSIRTGNQISNQPQHF.

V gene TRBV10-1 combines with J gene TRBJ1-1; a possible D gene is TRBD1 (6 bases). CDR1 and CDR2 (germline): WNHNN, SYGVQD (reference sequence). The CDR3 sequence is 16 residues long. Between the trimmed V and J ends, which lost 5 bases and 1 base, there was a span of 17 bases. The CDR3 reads CASSLNPGHSNTEAFF. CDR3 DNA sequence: TGCGCCAGCAGTCTAAACCCGGGACACTCGAACACTGAAGCTTTCTTT.

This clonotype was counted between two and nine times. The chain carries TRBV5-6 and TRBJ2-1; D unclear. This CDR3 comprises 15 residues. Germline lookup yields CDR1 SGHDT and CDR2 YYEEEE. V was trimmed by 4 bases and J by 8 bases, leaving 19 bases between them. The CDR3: CASSHEKTGIHEQFF. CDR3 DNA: TGTGCCAGCAGCCACGAAAAAACTGGTATCCATGAGCAGTTCTTC. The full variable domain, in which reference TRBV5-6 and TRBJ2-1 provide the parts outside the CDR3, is DAGVTQSPTHLIKTRGQQVTLRCSPKSGHDTVSWYQQALGQGPQFIFQYYEEEERQRGNFPDRFSGHQFPNYSSELNVNALLLGDSALYLCASSHEKTGIHEQFFGPGTRLTVL.

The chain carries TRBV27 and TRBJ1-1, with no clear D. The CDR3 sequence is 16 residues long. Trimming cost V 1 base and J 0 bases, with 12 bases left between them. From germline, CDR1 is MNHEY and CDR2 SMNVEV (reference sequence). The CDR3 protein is CASSLLTGRMNTEAFF. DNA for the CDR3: TGTGCCAGCAGTTTATTAACCGGCAGGATGAACACTGAAGCTTTCTTT.

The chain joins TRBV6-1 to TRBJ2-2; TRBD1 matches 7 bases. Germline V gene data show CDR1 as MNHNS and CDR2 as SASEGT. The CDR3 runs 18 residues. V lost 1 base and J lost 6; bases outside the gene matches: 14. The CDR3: CASSEDIAPGGNAGELFF. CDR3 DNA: TGTGCCAGCAGTGAAGATATAGCGCCAGGGGGTAACGCCGGGGAGCTGTTTTTT.